A selection of T cell receptor beta chains follows, all from one sample in a study of regulatory T cells in long-lasting Graves disease. TCRdb independently ran MiXCR on the multiplex PCR reads; one entry per CDR3 protein. This sample has roughly 530,000 distinct CDR3 sequences; 15% to 20% occur once, and the top ten carry around a quarter. This same sample was also taken into another study, of T cells in Graves' hyperthyroidism and ophthalmopathy.

Specimen: peripheral blood mononuclear cells (PBMCs), collected at new diagnosis, from a patient treated with antithyroid drugs. These receptors all stem from a woman aged 35-65 years with Graves disease. Each CDR3 is given with its conserved first and last residue. Each record gives: CDR3 protein, CDR3 DNA, J gene, V gene, clone size, D gene, CDR3 length. The D gene is left open where the match is weak. The size field is filled for only some rows; it gives once, few, many or a size class.

CASQRVSNTEAFF TGTGCCTCACAAAGGGTGTCGAACACTGAAGCTTTCTTT TRBJ1-1 TRBV10-1 few . 13
CAWTLGTGNNEQFF TGTGCCTGGACTTTAGGGACAGGGAACAATGAGCAGTTCTTC TRBJ2-1 TRBV30 many TRBD1 14
CSAKPDRGPGYTF TGCAGTGCCAAACCGGACAGGGGACCAGGCTACACCTTC TRBJ1-2 TRBV20-1 . TRBD1 13
CASSLVPGLGADTQYF TGTGCCAGCAGCCTCGTACCGGGACTAGGGGCAGATACGCAGTATTTT TRBJ2-3 TRBV5-1 . TRBD2 16
CASKQGLPTEAFF TGTGCCAGCAAACAAGGGTTGCCCACTGAAGCTTTCTTT TRBJ1-1 TRBV12-3/TRBV12-4 many . 13
CASRRPRGGWETQYF TGTGCCAGCAGACGACCGCGGGGGGGCTGGGAGACCCAGTACTTC TRBJ2-5 TRBV28 many TRBD2 15
CASSPDRGYNSPLHF TGCGCCAGCAGCCCAGACAGGGGTTATAATTCACCCCTCCACTTT TRBJ1-6 TRBV4-1 . TRBD1 15
CASSNSGGDTEYF TGTGCCAGCAGTAACAGTGGGGGTGATACGGAGTATTTT TRBJ2-3 TRBV3-1 . . 13
CASSLLGGGSYNEQFF TGTGCCAGCAGCTTACTGGGGGGGGGCAGCTACAATGAGCAGTTCTTC TRBJ2-1 TRBV7-3 few . 16
CAIGDPSGDSYNEQFF TGTGCCATCGGGGACCCTAGCGGGGATTCATACAATGAGCAGTTCTTC TRBJ2-1 TRBV24-1 few TRBD2 16
CASSVNRLHYNEQFF TGTGCCAGCAGCGTCAACAGGTTACACTACAATGAGCAGTTCTTC TRBJ2-1 TRBV7-8 many . 15
CASSRDAGTVREEQYF TGTGCCAGCAGCCGAGATGCAGGGACCGTTCGGGAAGAGCAGTACTTC TRBJ2-7 TRBV2 many . 16
CSARRGASEGETQYF TGCAGTGCCAGACGGGGGGCGTCTGAGGGAGAGACCCAGTACTTC TRBJ2-5 TRBV29-1 . . 15
CASSPGLAVNTGELFF TGTGCCAGCAGTCCGGGACTAGCGGTTAACACCGGGGAGCTGTTTTTT TRBJ2-2 TRBV12-3/TRBV12-4 many TRBD2 16
CASSLLGGPNLPKNIQYF TGTGCCAGCAGCCTTTTAGGGGGCCCCAACTTACCCAAAAACATTCAGTACTTC TRBJ2-4 TRBV11-2 . TRBD1 18
CASSQGPRQGRTDTQYF TGTGCCAGCAGCCAAGGCCCGCGGCAGGGGAGGACAGATACGCAGTATTTT TRBJ2-3 TRBV3-1 . . 17
CASSQDETGARNTIYF TGTGCCAGCAGCCAAGACGAGACAGGGGCTCGAAACACCATATATTTT TRBJ1-3 TRBV4-2 . TRBD1 16
CASSLALGAQDTQYF TGCGCCAGCAGCTTGGCCCTAGGGGCGCAGGATACGCAGTATTTT TRBJ2-3 TRBV5-1 . . 15
CASSPPRLAAYNEQFF TGTGCCAGCAGTCCCCCTCGACTAGCGGCATACAATGAGCAGTTCTTC TRBJ2-1 TRBV6-1 . TRBD2 16
CASRGDYNSPLHF TGTGCCAGCAGAGGGGACTATAATTCACCCCTCCACTTT TRBJ1-6 TRBV2 many . 13
CASSPSSGDLDEKLFF TGTGCCAGCAGTCCCTCTTCCGGGGACTTGGATGAAAAACTGTTTTTT TRBJ1-4 TRBV6-1 many . 16
CASSFWGSTEAFF TGTGCCAGCAGCTTTTGGGGGAGCACTGAAGCTTTCTTT TRBJ1-1 TRBV13 many . 13
CASSLHPLGPNSPLHF TGTGCCAGCAGCTTGCACCCCCTGGGACCGAATTCACCCCTCCACTTT TRBJ1-6 TRBV7-9 . . 16
CASSRGILLGQPQHF TGTGCCAGCAGCCGCGGGATCCTACTGGGTCAGCCCCAGCATTTT TRBJ1-5 TRBV5-6 . . 15
CASRIPPGFPQHF TGCGCCAGCAGGATCCCGCCCGGATTCCCCCAGCATTTT TRBJ1-5 TRBV4-1 few . 13
CASSFNPTSGGYNEQFF TGTGCCAGCAGTTTCAACCCGACTAGCGGGGGCTACAATGAGCAGTTCTTC TRBJ2-1 TRBV2 . TRBD2 17